These 20 T cell receptor beta chains came from one sample sequenced in a study of CD8+ T cells in alopecia areata. Extracted RNA was reverse transcribed into cDNA, the sequencing template. Clones were sequenced by immunoSEQ multiplex PCR, and TCRdb holds only the in-frame ones, with some missing. This table holds some 110,000 clones, 55% to 65% found once. Sequenced: CD4+ T cells sorted from blood. Receptor source: a human donor in good health.

V usage is TRBV5-6 and J usage is TRBJ2-3, with D hard to call. This CDR3 contains 15 residues. The germline V and J ends were trimmed by 4 bases and 7 bases, with 19 bases remaining between them. The germline V gene has CDR1 SGHDT and CDR2 YYEEEE. Here the CDR3 DNA reads TGTGCCAGCAGCGGAAGACACGAGATTACAAATACGCAGTATTTT. It yields the protein CASSGRHEITNTQYF.

The rearrangement uses TRBV29-1 and TRBJ2-3; a possible D gene is TRBD2 (6 bases). Germline CDR1 SQVTM, CDR2 ANQGSEA. V dropped 7 bases and J dropped 1 base, with 15 bases sitting between them. CDR3 length: 14 amino acids. CDR3 amino acids: CSAVAGYGTDTQYF. In nucleotides, the CDR3 is TGCAGCGCCGTGGCGGGGTACGGCACAGATACGCAGTATTTT.

This clone showed up just a few times. V usage is TRBV4-1 and J usage is TRBJ2-3; D call uncertain. Between the trimmed V and J ends, which lost 1 base and 2 bases, there was a span of 10 bases. The CDR3 loop spans 15 amino acids. Germline CDR1 is MGHRA and CDR2 is YSYEKL. The DNA of the CDR3 is TGCGCCAGCAGCCAAGGGTGGGTCTCCACAGATACGCAGTATTTT. It translates to CASSQGWVSTDTQYF.

The rearrangement links TRBV14 to TRBJ2-5; D not certain. Trimming cost V 0 bases and J 5 bases, with 10 bases left between them. Germline V lookup: CDR1 SGHDN, CDR2 FVKESK. This CDR3 region has 14 residues. The CDR3 DNA sequence: TGTGCCAGCAGCCAAGATCTGATCTCCGAGACCCAGTACTTC. It specifies CASSQDLISETQYF.

This clone was found a few times. This chain uses TRBV4-1 with TRBJ1-6; TRBD1 matches at 8 bases. The CDR3 loop spans 15 amino acids. The V gene end was trimmed by 0 bases and the J gene end by 9 bases; junction bases not matched to a gene: 4. The germline V gene encodes CDR1 MGHRA and CDR2 YSYEKL. CDR3 residues: CASSQDTRGPSPLHF. In DNA, the CDR3 is TGCGCCAGCAGCCAAGATACCAGGGGGCCTTCACCCCTCCACTTT.

J is TRBJ2-7 and V is TRBV29-1; 7 bases map to TRBD1. This CDR3 region has 14 residues. V dropped 2 bases and J dropped 4; count of bases not matched to a gene: 8. The germline gives CDR1 SQVTM, CDR2 ANQGSEA. The CDR3 coding sequence is TGCAGCGTTGAATCGGGACAGCCGTCGTACGAGCAGTACTTC. Protein product: CSVESGQPSYEQYF.

The table lists this clone with a few counts. The gene calls are TRBV9 and TRBJ1-1; D possibly corresponds to TRBD1 (6 bases). Trimming removed 1 base from V and 0 bases from J, with 13 bases in between. This CDR3 comprises 16 residues. The germline V gene has CDR1 SGDLS and CDR2 YYNGEE. CDR3 sequence (DNA): TGTGCCAGCAGCGTACTACAGGGAGCAATGAACACTGAAGCTTTCTTT. Translation: CASSVLQGAMNTEAFF.

J is TRBJ1-4 and V is TRBV29-1; 9 bases align to TRBD1. This CDR3 is 12 amino acids long. The germline CDR1 and CDR2 sequences are SQVTM and ANQGSEA. V shed 7 bases and J 8 bases; nucleotides not matched to a gene: 5. CDR3 coding DNA: TGCAGCGCTAGTACAGGGGGCGAAAAACTGTTTTTT. Translation: CSASTGGEKLFF.

The chain links TRBV5-1 to TRBJ1-2; 7 bases are shared with TRBD1. CDR3 length: 14 residues. Germline loops: CDR1 SGHRS, CDR2 YFSETQ. The V and J ends lost 4 bases and 4 bases, in that order; junction bases with no gene match: 7. The CDR3 region is CASSTGDVSYGYTF. As DNA, the CDR3 is TGCGCCAGCAGCACAGGGGATGTGAGCTATGGCTACACCTTC. Variable domain in full (rest from reference TRBV5-1 and TRBJ1-2): KAGVTQTPRYLIKTRGQQVTLSCSPISGHRSVSWYQQTPGQGLQFLFEYFSETQRNKGNFPGRFSGRQFSNSRSEMNVSTLELGDSALYLCASSTGDVSYGYTFGSGTRLTVV.

V usage is TRBV7-7 and J usage is TRBJ2-5, with D hard to call. The germline gives CDR1 SSHAT, CDR2 FNYEAQ (reference sequence). There are 13 residues in the CDR3. Trimming left V 5 bases short and J 2 bases short, with 9 bases between. CDR3 region: CASSPLQQETQYF. The DNA for the CDR3 is TGTGCCAGCAGCCCGTTACAGCAAGAGACCCAGTACTTC.

V usage is TRBV4-2 and J usage is TRBJ1-2, with D hard to call. This CDR3 spans 12 amino acids. In germline, CDR1 is LGHNA, CDR2 YNFKEQ. Trimming cost V 1 base and J 8 bases, with 8 bases left between them. The CDR3 here is CASSQASGGYTF. The CDR3, as DNA: TGTGCCAGCAGCCAAGCCTCCGGAGGCTACACCTTC.

The chain uses TRBV4-1 and TRBJ2-5; 8 positions match TRBD2. V dropped 1 base and J dropped 5; count of bases not matched to a gene: 9. CDR1 MGHRA and CDR2 YSYEKL come from the germline V gene. The CDR3 runs to 16 residues. The CDR3 DNA follows: TGCGCCAGCAGCCAAGGGGCGGGACTAGAGTGGGAGACCCAGTACTTC. It codes for CASSQGAGLEWETQYF.

This clone was observed once. The rearrangement uses TRBV15 and TRBJ1-6, with a weak D call TRBD1 (5 bases). Germline V gives CDR1 LNHNV, CDR2 YYDKDF (reference sequence). The CDR3 has 15 residues. The V gene lost 1 base and the J gene lost 7 bases, with 11 bases spanning the gap. CDR3 bases: TGTGCCACCAGCAGAGCTTCAGGGCAGAATTCACCCCTCCACTTT. It specifies CATSRASGQNSPLHF.

The V and J genes are TRBV7-9 and TRBJ2-3; tentative D call: TRBD2 (6 bases). Per germline, CDR1 SEHNR and CDR2 FQNEAQ (reference sequence). This CDR3 is built from 13 residues. Trimming shortened V by 5 bases and J by 2 bases, and 8 bases separated the two germline ends. CDR3 DNA sequence: TGTGCCAGCAGCCCGGGGGTCACAGATACGCAGTATTTT. It translates to CASSPGVTDTQYF.

The chain has TRBV7-9 and TRBJ2-7, with a weak D call TRBD2 (6 bases). Germline V gene data show CDR1 as SEHNR and CDR2 as FQNEAQ (reference sequence). The CDR3 length is 15 residues. V was clipped by 5 bases and J by 3 bases, with 17 bases between them. The CDR3 sequence is CASSPEGPSYYEQYF. The CDR3 coding sequence is TGTGCCAGCAGCCCGGAGGGACCCTCCTACTACGAGCAGTACTTC.

Of note for this clone: The sample has other DNA sequences that encode this CDR3 too. J is TRBJ1-1 and V is TRBV30; D perhaps matches TRBD1 (5 bases). V gave up 2 bases and J gave up 4 bases, with 8 bases separating them. This CDR3 is 12 amino acids long. CDR1 and CDR2 (germline): GTSNPN, SVGIG (reference sequence). CDR3 DNA: TGTGCCTGGAGTCCGGGGGGCACTGAAGCTTTCTTT. Residues: CAWSPGGTEAFF.

The chain carries TRBV30 and TRBJ2-5, with a possible D match to TRBD2 (6 bases). The CDR3 extends over 13 amino acids. From germline, CDR1 is GTSNPN and CDR2 SVGIG (reference sequence). The V end was cut by 2 bases, the J end by 5 bases, with 12 bases between. The CDR3: CAWSIGGRETQYF. The CDR3 DNA reads TGTGCCTGGAGTATCGGAGGGAGGGAGACCCAGTACTTC.

This chain connects TRBV29-1 to TRBJ2-7; no clear D gene. The germline V and J ends were trimmed by 4 bases and 4 bases, with 8 bases remaining between them. CDR3 length: 11 residues. Germline-derived CDR1 and CDR2 are SQVTM and ANQGSEA. CDR3 nucleotides: TGCAGCGTTGCCGAGAGGTACGAGCAGTACTTC. Its protein product is CSVAERYEQYF.

The rearrangement joins TRBV5-1 to TRBJ1-1, with TRBD1 matching 9 bases. The trim removed 4 bases at V and 4 bases at J, leaving 11 bases unmatched. The CDR3 runs to 16 residues. Germline V CDR1 and CDR2: SGHRS, YFSETQ. CDR3 region: CASSQRLQGAGTEAFF. CDR3 in DNA: TGCGCCAGCAGCCAACGGTTACAGGGGGCTGGCACTGAAGCTTTCTTT.

The chain uses TRBV30 and TRBJ2-5; D possibly corresponds to TRBD2 (7 bases). Germline V lookup: CDR1 GTSNPN, CDR2 SVGIG (reference sequence). The CDR3 is made up of 14 amino acids. V lost 7 bases to trimming and J lost 5 bases, with 20 bases between them. The CDR3 spells CASLRGGGLETQYF. Written as DNA, the CDR3 is TGTGCCTCACTCAGGGGCGGGGGCTTGGAGACCCAGTACTTC.